A selection of T cell receptor beta chains follows, all from one sample in a study of blood T cell repertoires in COVID-19. The table came from immunoSEQ multiplex PCR; TCRdb's copy has only in-frame clones and leaves some out. Of 210,000 or so clones listed, about nine tenths were seen once; the top ten hold about 4.8%. Material: peripheral blood. The receptors come from a man aged 45 to 65 with acute or convalescent COVID-19. The CDR3 runs from the conserved cysteine through the conserved F or W. Rows give clone size only sometimes, using once, few, many, or a class for an expanded clone.

j_call	clone_size	v_call	cdr3_length	cdr3_aa
TRBJ1-1	-	TRBV6-1	14	CASSEAGLYTEAFF
TRBJ2-5	-	TRBV2	14	CASSADRGHETQYF
TRBJ1-4	once	TRBV19	14	CASSPSGGKEKLFF
TRBJ2-3	-	TRBV6-5	16	CASSYSNRAGADTQYF
TRBJ2-1	-	TRBV6-5	13	CASNPTGYNEQFF
TRBJ1-5	few	TRBV6-5	12	CASSLGSQPQHF
TRBJ1-4	-	TRBV7-2	15	CASSSRRREMRELFF
TRBJ1-3	once	TRBV27	14	CASSQLNSGNTIYF
TRBJ1-4	-	TRBV5-1	14	CASSLVGADEKLFF
TRBJ1-1	-	TRBV7-6	16	CASSLEAGSRGGEAFF
TRBJ1-2	-	TRBV7-9	16	CASSPTRGTGNYGYTF
TRBJ1-4	-	TRBV19	13	CASRGQGVEKLFF
TRBJ2-7	-	TRBV19	15	CASTPRTGLSYEQYF
TRBJ2-1	-	TRBV19	15	CASSPVPGIRNEQFF
TRBJ2-7	-	TRBV5-4	14	CASSLKAGPLEQYF
TRBJ1-6	-	TRBV18	15	CASSPPWTDNSPLHF
TRBJ1-5	few	TRBV19	13	CASSDRVGQPQHF
TRBJ1-2	-	TRBV5-1	16	CASSPFLAGAYYGYTF
TRBJ2-2	-	TRBV2	14	CASRLQGDTGELFF
TRBJ1-1	-	TRBV7-2	15	CASSFQPLFSAEAFF
TRBJ2-5	-	TRBV5-4	15	CASSLEGESPGSQYF
TRBJ1-1	-	TRBV5-6	15	CASTLIRVLNTEAFF
TRBJ2-2	-	TRBV6-1	17	CASSAPWGTEYTGELFF
TRBJ2-2	-	TRBV19	16	CASSIRDRGYTGELFF
TRBJ2-7	-	TRBV11-2	16	CASSLIAGGLIYEQYF
TRBJ1-5	-	TRBV6-5	13	CASSYDGYQPQHF
TRBJ1-2	-	TRBV29-1	11	CSVRQGRGYTF
TRBJ1-2	few	TRBV5-6	13	CASSLGGNYGYTF
TRBJ1-5	-	TRBV19	17	CASIPGWAGLGNQPQHF
TRBJ1-6	-	TRBV3-1/TRBV3-2	17	CASSQAYGPRGESPLHF
TRBJ1-1	-	TRBV5-1	15	CASAEEVHANTEAFF
TRBJ1-1	-	TRBV7-9	17	CASSFLRGQGASTEAFF
TRBJ1-3	-	TRBV4-1	17	CASSQDAGEASGNTIYF
TRBJ1-1	-	TRBV5-1	15	CASSLARDGNTEAFF
TRBJ2-5	-	TRBV7-2	15	CASSFGTGVGETQYF
TRBJ1-6	-	TRBV2	14	CASSGTTYNSPLHF
TRBJ1-2	-	TRBV7-9	17	CASSSQQGFLRGYGYTF